The 31 T cell receptor beta chains below come from one sample, sequenced in a study of cytomegalovirus exposure and HLA in healthy donors. In the PCR, 60 Vbeta and 13 Jbeta primers were used. Sequencing was performed with immunoSEQ multiplex PCR; in TCRdb, only in-frame clones are kept and a portion is missing. Reported are around 75,000 clones; the ten largest clones contain roughly 0.89%. Material for sequencing was PBMCs. These receptor sequences come from a boy younger than 18 in good health and CMV-seronegative.

V is TRBV18 and J is TRBJ1-1, with 7 bases lining up with TRBD1. V was clipped by 0 bases and J by 11 bases; unmatched bases: 9. This CDR3 contains 14 residues. Looked up from germline, CDR1 is KGHSH and CDR2 is LQKENI. DNA for the CDR3: TGTGCCAGCTCACCACCATCTACAGGGGCTGGGGCTTTCTTT. Protein: CASSPPSTGAGAFF.

The chain uses TRBV2 and TRBJ1-2, with a weak D call TRBD1 (6 bases). This CDR3 comprises 16 residues. Trimming took off 5 bases at V and 2 bases at J, with 18 bases between the two ends. Germline CDR1 is SNHLY and CDR2 is FYNNEI. Written as DNA, the CDR3 is TGTGCCAGCAGTCGGGAAGGGTCTAGGGGGAACTATGGCTACACCTTC. As protein: CASSREGSRGNYGYTF.

CDR3 residues: CASSQGTGVIEKLFF. The CDR3, as DNA: TGCGCCAGCAGCCAAGGAACAGGGGTTATCGAAAAACTGTTTTTT. The rearrangement uses TRBV4-1 and TRBJ1-4; TRBD1 matches at 7 bases. The CDR3 runs to 15 residues. V trimming: 1 base; J trimming: 8 bases; junction bases outside the gene matches: 7. The V gene's germline CDR1 is MGHRA and CDR2 YSYEKL.

The chain carries TRBV5-5 and TRBJ2-7, with 8 bases identical to TRBD2. Trimming removed 4 bases from V and 7 bases from J; junction bases left unmatched: 1. Germline CDR1 SGHKS, CDR2 YYEKEE (reference sequence). This CDR3 has 11 residues. In nucleotides, the CDR3 is TGTGCCAGCAGCCCGGGGGGGGAGCAGTACTTC. Its protein is CASSPGGEQYF.

This chain connects TRBV30 to TRBJ2-7; D is undetermined. CDR1 is GTSNPN and CDR2 is SVGIG in the germline V gene (reference sequence). The CDR3 loop spans 11 amino acids. Trimming shortened V by 1 base and J by 6 bases, and 7 bases separated the two germline ends. CDR3 sequence: CAWSGSSEQYF. For the CDR3, the DNA is TGTGCCTGGAGTGGATCGAGCGAGCAGTACTTC.

The chain recombines TRBV7-2 with TRBJ2-1; 9 bases match TRBD2. Looked up from germline, CDR1 is SGHTA and CDR2 is FQGNSA. CDR3 length: 16 residues. V gave up 1 base and J gave up 3 bases; unmatched junction bases: 4. The DNA of the CDR3 is TGTGCCAGCAGCTTAGTAAGACTAGCGGACTACAATGAGCAGTTCTTC. Translated, it gives CASSLVRLADYNEQFF.

CDR3 nucleotides: TGTGCCACCAGCAGAGATGCGGACAGGGGGCTACTGAGCAATCAGCCCCAGCATTTT. Protein: CATSRDADRGLLSNQPQHF. The J gene is TRBJ1-5, the V gene TRBV15; 11 bases align to TRBD1. The CDR3 is made up of 19 amino acids. Germline CDR1 is LNHNV and CDR2 is YYDKDF (reference sequence). The trim removed 0 bases at V and 1 base at J, leaving 8 bases unmatched.

The chain uses TRBV9 and TRBJ2-3, with unresolved D. V was clipped by 4 bases and J by 2 bases, with 5 bases between them. Per the germline V gene, CDR1 is SGDLS and CDR2 is YYNGEE. CDR3 size: 12 residues. The CDR3 protein is CASSSNTDTQYF. Written as DNA, the CDR3 is TGTGCCAGCAGCTCCAACACAGATACGCAGTATTTT.

This chain connects TRBV6-4 to TRBJ2-6, with 10 bases that match TRBD2. Trimming removed 0 bases from V and 1 base from J; junction bases left unmatched: 0. There are 17 residues in the CDR3. The germline V gene has CDR1 MRHNA and CDR2 SNTAGT. The CDR3, as DNA: TGTGCCAGCAGTGACTCGACTAGCGGGTCTGGGGCCAACGTCCTGACTTTC. This codes for CASSDSTSGSGANVLTF.

V usage is TRBV7-9 and J usage is TRBJ1-3; D is ambiguous. Trimming left V 2 bases short and J 8 bases short, with 16 bases between. This CDR3 comprises 15 residues. CDR1 and CDR2 from the germline V gene are SEHNR and FQNEAQ (reference sequence). The CDR3 reads CASSLSSYGLDTIYF. Here the CDR3 DNA reads TGTGCCAGCAGCTTAAGTTCCTATGGGCTGGACACCATATATTTT.

This chain joins TRBV5-1 and TRBJ1-2; 11 nucleotides agree with TRBD1. Germline-derived CDR1 and CDR2 are SGHRS and YFSETQ. CDR3 length equals 14 residues. With V trimmed by 3 bases and J by 8 bases, 6 bases remained unmatched. CDR3 bases: TGCGCCAGCAGCTCACGGACAGGGGGCTCAGGCTACACCTTC. Residues: CASSSRTGGSGYTF.

V gene TRBV30 combines with J gene TRBJ2-7; D not certain. The V end was cut by 4 bases, the J end by 5 bases, with 15 bases between. The CDR3 runs to 13 residues. Germline V lookup: CDR1 GTSNPN, CDR2 SVGIG (reference sequence). Here the CDR3 DNA reads TGTGCCTGGAATCCCCAACTACCGGACGAGCAGTACTTC. Translating it yields CAWNPQLPDEQYF.

This chain links TRBV25-1 with TRBJ1-2; D ambiguous. Germline CDR1 MGHDK, CDR2 SYGVNS. The CDR3 consists of 11 residues. With 5 bases removed from V and 4 bases from J, the gap between germline ends came to 5 bases. The CDR3 protein is CASSIGYGYTF. In DNA form, the CDR3 reads TGTGCCAGCAGTATCGGCTATGGCTACACCTTC.

The chain employs TRBV9 and TRBJ1-1, with D unclear. The CDR3 is 15 amino acids. The V and J ends lost 4 bases and 2 bases respectively, with 15 bases between them. CDR1 is SGDLS and CDR2 is YYNGEE in the germline V gene. The CDR3 sequence is CASSSRAALNTEAFF. For the CDR3, the DNA is TGTGCCAGCAGCTCGCGGGCAGCCCTTAACACTGAAGCTTTCTTT.

The V call is TRBV7-8, the J call TRBJ1-5; D gene ambiguous. This CDR3 contains 15 residues. Trimming cost V 4 bases and J 2 bases, with 12 bases left between them. Germline assignment: CDR1 SGHVS and CDR2 FQNEAQ. The CDR3 loop is CASSSGSLGNQPQHF. The CDR3 DNA is TGTGCCAGCAGCTCCGGGTCCTTAGGCAATCAGCCCCAGCATTTT.

CDR3 nucleotides: TGTGCCAGCAGTGGAGATGCCTACGAGCAGTACTTC. Amino acids: CASSGDAYEQYF. The gene calls are TRBV25-1 and TRBJ2-7; D unclear. The V gene lost 4 bases and the J gene lost 2 bases, with 6 bases spanning the gap. CDR3 length: 12 residues. CDR1 and CDR2 (germline): MGHDK, SYGVNS.

The CDR3 DNA follows: TGTGCCAGCAGGGGACTGGAGGGGGCGAGGCAGCCCCAGCATTTT. It yields the protein CASRGLEGARQPQHF. The chain couples TRBV6-6 to TRBJ1-5; 7 bases match TRBD1. In germline, CDR1 is MNHNY, CDR2 SVGAGI (reference sequence). V lost 6 bases, J lost 7 bases, and 12 bases stayed unmatched. The CDR3 extends over 15 amino acids.

This chain uses TRBV7-9 with TRBJ2-7; D is perhaps TRBD2 (5 bases). The ends were cut back, 1 base at V and 0 bases at J, with 13 bases in the middle. CDR1 is SEHNR, CDR2 FQNEAQ, per germline (reference sequence). The CDR3 runs to 16 residues. CDR3 sequence (DNA): TGTGCCAGCAGCTTAGTGGGCAGAGAGGGCTCCTACGAGCAGTACTTC. Encoded protein: CASSLVGREGSYEQYF.

The rearrangement joins TRBV4-2 to TRBJ2-7; 10 nucleotides agree with TRBD2. Germline CDR1 LGHNA, CDR2 YNFKEQ. Unmatched junction bases numbered 4, after V lost 1 base and J lost 7 bases. There are 14 residues in the CDR3. DNA for the CDR3: TGTGCCAGCAGCCAAGTGCTAGCGGGGGTGGAGCAGTACTTC. Translation: CASSQVLAGVEQYF.

This CDR3 reads CASRALEGASRNTEAFF. Written as DNA, the CDR3 is TGTGCCAGCAGGGCTCTAGAGGGGGCGAGTAGGAACACTGAAGCTTTCTTT. The chain has TRBV27 and TRBJ1-1; 7 bases agree with TRBD1. Trimming at V came to 6 bases and at J to 1 base, leaving 14 bases not matched to a gene. This CDR3 spans 17 amino acids. CDR1 MNHEY and CDR2 SMNVEV come from the germline V gene (reference sequence).

This chain joins TRBV19 and TRBJ2-2; weak D call: TRBD2 (7 bases). Germline CDR1 and CDR2: LNHDA and SQIVND (reference sequence). V shed 7 bases and J shed 5 bases, with 14 bases lying between them. The CDR3 covers 14 residues. DNA for the CDR3: TGTGCCAGTACCTACGGGGGGCGTACCGGGGAGCTGTTTTTT. It encodes CASTYGGRTGELFF. Full variable domain (missing parts from reference TRBV19 and TRBJ2-2): DGGITQSPKYLFRKEGQNVTLSCEQNLNHDAMYWYRQDPGQGLRLIYYSQIVNDFQKGDIAEGYSVSREKKESFPLTVTSAQKNPTAFYLCASTYGGRTGELFFGEGSRLTVL.

V gene TRBV29-1 combines with J gene TRBJ2-1; D call uncertain. CDR1 SQVTM and CDR2 ANQGSEA come from the germline V gene. V lost 7 bases and J 6 bases, leaving 16 bases between the germline ends. The CDR3 consists of 13 residues. Here the CDR3 DNA reads TGCAGCGCCGCCTTGGGCATCTCCAATGAGCAGTTCTTC. It translates to CSAALGISNEQFF.

The J gene is TRBJ2-2, the V gene TRBV6-1, with 12 bases that match TRBD2. V gave up 3 bases and J gave up 4 bases; unmatched junction bases: 0. This CDR3 region has 15 residues. CDR1 is MNHNS, CDR2 SASEGT, per germline. The CDR3 loop is CASSETSGSTGELFF. CDR3 nucleotides: TGTGCCAGCAGTGAGACTAGCGGGAGCACCGGGGAGCTGTTTTTT.

The chain uses TRBV18 and TRBJ1-1; weak D call: TRBD1 (6 bases). The CDR3 loop spans 15 amino acids. Trimming took off 0 bases at V and 8 bases at J, with 16 bases between the two ends. Germline loops: CDR1 KGHSH, CDR2 LQKENI. In DNA, the CDR3 is TGTGCCAGCTCACCACCGGGCATGGGGCAGGGGGAAGCTTTCTTT. Translating it yields CASSPPGMGQGEAFF. Based on the CDR3 plus reference TRBV18 and TRBJ1-1, the full variable domain is NAGVMQNPRHLVRRRGQEARLRCSPMKGHSHVYWYRQLPEEGLKFMVYLQKENIIDESGMPKERFSAEFPKEGPSILRIQQVVRGDSAAYFCASSPPGMGQGEAFFGQGTRLTVV.

The rearrangement joins TRBV5-1 to TRBJ2-3, with D perhaps TRBD2 (5 bases). Germline loops: CDR1 SGHRS, CDR2 YFSETQ. V was cut by 4 bases and J by 3 bases, with 15 bases left in between. This CDR3 has 15 residues. The CDR3 bases are TGCGCCAGCAGCGGTTCTCCAGAGGGAACAGATACGCAGTATTTT. This sequence encodes CASSGSPEGTDTQYF.

This chain joins TRBV10-1 and TRBJ2-7; 8 bases are a match to TRBD1. With 3 bases clipped from V and 5 bases from J, the junction kept 9 bases outside the gene matches. Germline CDR1 reads WNHNN; CDR2 reads SYGVQD (reference sequence). CDR3 length: 15 residues. The CDR3 DNA is TGCGCCAGCAGTGAAAGAAGGACAGGGTGGGACGAGCAGTACTTC. This translates into CASSERRTGWDEQYF.

The chain recombines TRBV4-1 with TRBJ1-1, with D possibly TRBD1 on 6 matching bases. There are 17 residues in the CDR3. V lost 2 bases to trimming and J lost 1 base, with 17 bases between them. From germline, CDR1 is MGHRA and CDR2 YSYEKL. CDR3 in amino acids: CASSQPRERTENTEAFF. As DNA, the CDR3 is TGCGCCAGCAGCCAACCCCGAGAACGGACAGAGAACACTGAAGCTTTCTTT.

This rearrangement joins TRBV11-3 to TRBJ2-7; TRBD1 agrees at 9 bases. This CDR3 has 15 amino acids. The J segment lost 2 bases and the V segment lost 4 bases, leaving 6 bases of the junction unmatched. CDR1 is SGHNT and CDR2 is YENEEA in the germline V gene. CDR3 bases: TGTGCCAGCAGCTACAGGGGGCGGATACCCTACGAGCAGTACTTC. Its translation: CASSYRGRIPYEQYF.

The chain couples TRBV25-1 to TRBJ2-7; 10 bases are a match to TRBD2. The CDR3 runs 16 residues. Trimming at V came to 6 bases and at J to 0 bases, leaving 8 bases not matched to a gene. The germline V gene encodes CDR1 MGHDK and CDR2 SYGVNS. The CDR3 nucleotides are TGTGCCAGCAGCCAAACGACTAGCGGGCGCTCCTACGAGCAGTACTTC. As protein: CASSQTTSGRSYEQYF.

This sequence joins TRBV5-1 and TRBJ2-7; D is possibly TRBD2 (5 bases). This CDR3 contains 15 residues. Trimming took 2 bases from V and 3 from J, leaving 15 bases between them. Germline assignment: CDR1 SGHRS and CDR2 YFSETQ. The CDR3 protein is CASSLNAGELYEQYF. CDR3 DNA sequence: TGCGCCAGCAGCTTAAATGCCGGGGAACTCTACGAGCAGTACTTC.

The rearrangement joins TRBV5-4 to TRBJ2-2; TRBD2 aligns across 15 bases. V lost 4 bases and J lost 5; bases outside the gene matches: 12. This CDR3 comprises 19 residues. Germline CDR1 SGHNT, CDR2 YYREEE (reference sequence). In DNA form, the CDR3 reads TGTGCCAGCAGCCAAAAGTGGACTAGCGGGAGGGCCGGAACCGGGGAGCTGTTTTTT. It codes for CASSQKWTSGRAGTGELFF.